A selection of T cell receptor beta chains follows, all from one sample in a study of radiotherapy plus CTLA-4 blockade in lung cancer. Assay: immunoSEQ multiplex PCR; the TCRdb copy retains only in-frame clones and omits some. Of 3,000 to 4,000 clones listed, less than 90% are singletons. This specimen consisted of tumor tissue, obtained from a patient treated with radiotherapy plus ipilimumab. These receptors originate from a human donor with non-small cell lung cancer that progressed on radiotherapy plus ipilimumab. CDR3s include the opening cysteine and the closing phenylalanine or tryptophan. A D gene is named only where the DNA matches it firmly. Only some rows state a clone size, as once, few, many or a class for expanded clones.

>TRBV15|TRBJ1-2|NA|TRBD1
CATSPGDRGDGYTF
TGTGCCACCAGCCCAGGGGACAGGGGGGATGGCTACACCTTC
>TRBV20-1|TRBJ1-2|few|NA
CSAPQGVGYTF
TGCAGTGCCCCCCAAGGGGTGGGCTACACCTTC
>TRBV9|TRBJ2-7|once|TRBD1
CASSGRQGTDDFYEQYF
TGTGCCAGCAGCGGCAGACAGGGTACAGATGACTTCTACGAGCAGTACTTC
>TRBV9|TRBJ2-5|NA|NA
CASSVAGRETQYF
TGTGCCAGCAGCGTAGCTGGCCGAGAGACCCAGTACTTC
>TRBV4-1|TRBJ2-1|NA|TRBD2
CASSQKASGLAESSYNEQFF
TGCGCCAGCAGCCAAAAAGCCTCCGGACTAGCGGAAAGCTCCTACAATGAGCAGTTCTTC
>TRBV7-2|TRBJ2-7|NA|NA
CASSRTHDTHYEQYF
TGTGCCAGCAGCCGAACCCATGACACACACTACGAGCAGTACTTC
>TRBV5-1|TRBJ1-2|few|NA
CASSHGDTPAYGYTF
TGCGCCAGCAGCCATGGGGACACGCCAGCCTATGGCTACACCTTC
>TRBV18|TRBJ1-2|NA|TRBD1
CASSPTGTGESNYGYTF
TGTGCCAGCTCACCAACCGGGACAGGAGAATCTAACTATGGCTACACCTTC
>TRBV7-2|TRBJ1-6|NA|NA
CASSFKSVNSPLHF
TGTGCCAGCAGCTTTAAGTCGGTGAATTCACCCCTCCACTTT
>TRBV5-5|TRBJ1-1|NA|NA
CASSLAHRLNTEAFF
TGTGCCAGCAGCTTGGCGCACAGACTGAACACTGAAGCTTTCTTT
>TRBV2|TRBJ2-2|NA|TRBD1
CASRPDRVGGELFF
TGTGCCAGCAGACCCGACAGGGTTGGCGGGGAGCTGTTTTTT
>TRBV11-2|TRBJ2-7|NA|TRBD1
CASSSSGQSSYEQYF
TGTGCCAGTAGCTCCTCGGGACAGAGCTCCTACGAGCAGTACTTC
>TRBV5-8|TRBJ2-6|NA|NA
CASSLAIWLSGANVLTF
TGTGCCAGCAGCTTGGCCATTTGGCTCTCTGGGGCCAACGTCCTGACTTTC
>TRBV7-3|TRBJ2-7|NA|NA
CASSYGADDSYEQYF
TGTGCCAGCAGCTACGGGGCAGACGATAGCTACGAGCAGTACTTC
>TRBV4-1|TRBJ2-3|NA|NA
CASSPTGSIDTQYF
TGCGCCAGCAGCCCTACAGGGTCAATAGATACGCAGTATTTT
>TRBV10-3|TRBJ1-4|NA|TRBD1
CVIRGAATNEKLFF
TGTGTCATCAGGGGGGCTGCAACTAATGAAAAACTGTTTTTT
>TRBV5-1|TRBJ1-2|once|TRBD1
CASSLAPDRGYGYTF
TGCGCCAGCAGCTTGGCCCCGGACAGGGGGTATGGCTACACCTTC
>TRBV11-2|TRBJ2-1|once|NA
CASSLGGTLYNEQFF
TGTGCCAGCAGCTTAGGGGGGACTTTATACAATGAGCAGTTCTTC
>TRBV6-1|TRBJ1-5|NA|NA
CATLTGPYSNQPQHF
TGTGCCACCTTGACAGGTCCCTATAGCAATCAGCCCCAGCATTTT
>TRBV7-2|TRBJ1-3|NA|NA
CASSPFTRGSGNTIYF
TGTGCCAGCAGCCCTTTTACCAGGGGAAGTGGAAACACCATATATTTT
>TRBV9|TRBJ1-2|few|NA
CASSVAHPGNPPYGYTF
TGTGCCAGCAGCGTAGCCCACCCGGGCAACCCTCCCTATGGCTACACCTTC
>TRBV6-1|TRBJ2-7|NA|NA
CASSERQEAYEQYF
TGTGCCAGCAGTGAACGACAGGAGGCCTACGAGCAGTACTTC
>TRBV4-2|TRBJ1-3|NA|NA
CASSQDPPDSGNTIYF
TGTGCCAGCAGCCAAGATCCGCCAGATTCTGGAAACACCATATATTTT
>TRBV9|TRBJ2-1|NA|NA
CASSLGYNEQFF
TGTGCCAGCAGCTTGGGGTACAATGAGCAGTTCTTC
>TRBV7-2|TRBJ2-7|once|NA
CASSSGPSPYEQYF
TGTGCCAGCAGCTCGGGGCCTTCCCCCTACGAGCAGTACTTC
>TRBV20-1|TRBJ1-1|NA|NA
CSAEGHTEAFF
TGCAGTGCTGAGGGGCACACTGAAGCTTTCTTT
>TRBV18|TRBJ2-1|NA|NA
CASSPLRDEQFF
TGTGCCAGCTCACCACTGAGGGATGAGCAGTTCTTC
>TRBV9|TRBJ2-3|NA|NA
CASSVTLADTQYF
TGTGCCAGCAGCGTAACCCTGGCAGATACGCAGTATTTT
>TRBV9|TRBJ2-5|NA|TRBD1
CASSPGQGKETQYF
TGTGCCAGCAGCCCCGGACAGGGGAAGGAGACCCAGTACTTC
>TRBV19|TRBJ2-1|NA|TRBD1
CASSMDRNEQFF
TGTGCCAGTAGCATGGACAGGAATGAGCAGTTCTTC
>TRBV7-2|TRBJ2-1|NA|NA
CASSLVGERKQFF
TGTGCCAGCAGCTTAGTGGGTGAGCGTAAGCAGTTCTTC
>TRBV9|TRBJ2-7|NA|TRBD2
CASSETGTSIYEQYF
TGTGCCAGCAGCGAGACCGGGACTAGCATCTACGAGCAGTACTTC
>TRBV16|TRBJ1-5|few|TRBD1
CASSHYTGGGQPQHF
TGTGCCAGCAGCCACTATACAGGGGGTGGTCAGCCCCAGCATTTT
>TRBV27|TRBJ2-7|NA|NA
CASSLRDGTYEQYF
TGTGCCAGCAGTTTACGGGACGGCACCTACGAGCAGTACTTC
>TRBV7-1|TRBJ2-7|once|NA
CASSLGYLYEQYF
TGTGCCAGCAGCTTAGGGTACCTCTACGAGCAGTACTTC
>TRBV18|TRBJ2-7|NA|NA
CASTVGVSYEQYF
TGTGCCAGCACGGTGGGGGTATCCTACGAGCAGTACTTC
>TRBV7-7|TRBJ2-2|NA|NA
CASSLRAYTGELFF
TGTGCTAGCAGCTTGAGGGCATACACCGGGGAGCTGTTTTTT
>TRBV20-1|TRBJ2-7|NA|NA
CSAGYYEQYF
TGCAGTGCTGGATACTACGAGCAGTACTTC
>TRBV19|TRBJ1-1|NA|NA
CASSILAGNLNTEAFF
TGTGCCAGTAGTATTCTCGCAGGGAATCTGAACACTGAAGCTTTCTTT
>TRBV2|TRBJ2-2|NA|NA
CASKGGPSQTGELFF
TGTGCCAGCAAGGGGGGACCCTCCCAAACCGGGGAGCTGTTTTTT
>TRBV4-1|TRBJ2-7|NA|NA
CASSQDGREQYF
TGCGCCAGCAGCCAAGACGGGCGCGAGCAGTACTTC